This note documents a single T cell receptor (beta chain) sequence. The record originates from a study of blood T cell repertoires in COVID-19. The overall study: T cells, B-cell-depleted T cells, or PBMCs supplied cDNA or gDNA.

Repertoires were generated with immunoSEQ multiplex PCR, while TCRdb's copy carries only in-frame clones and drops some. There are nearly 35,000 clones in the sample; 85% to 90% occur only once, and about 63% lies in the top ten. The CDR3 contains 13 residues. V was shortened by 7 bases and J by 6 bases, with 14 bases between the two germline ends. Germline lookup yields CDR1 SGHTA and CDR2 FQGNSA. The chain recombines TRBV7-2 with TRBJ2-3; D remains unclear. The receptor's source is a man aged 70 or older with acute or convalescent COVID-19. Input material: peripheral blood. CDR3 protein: CASTNDVGDTQYF. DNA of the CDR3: TGTGCCAGCACCAACGACGTCGGGGATACGCAGTATTTT.